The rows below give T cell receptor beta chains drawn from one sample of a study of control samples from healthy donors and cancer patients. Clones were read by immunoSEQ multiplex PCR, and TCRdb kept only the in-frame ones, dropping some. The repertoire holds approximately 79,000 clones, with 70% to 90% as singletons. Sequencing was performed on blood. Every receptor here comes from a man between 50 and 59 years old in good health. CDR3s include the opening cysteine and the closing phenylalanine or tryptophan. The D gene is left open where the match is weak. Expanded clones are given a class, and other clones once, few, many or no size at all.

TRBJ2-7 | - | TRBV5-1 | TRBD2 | CASSLSGLAGAQSYEQYF | TGCGCCAGCAGCTTGTCGGGACTAGCGGGGGCCCAAAGCTACGAGCAGTACTTC
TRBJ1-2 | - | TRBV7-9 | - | CASSLGNYRANYGYTF | TGTGCCAGCAGCCTGGGGAATTACAGGGCGAACTATGGCTACACCTTC
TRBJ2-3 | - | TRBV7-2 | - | CASSPRADTQYF | TGTGCCAGCAGCCCTAGGGCAGATACGCAGTATTTT
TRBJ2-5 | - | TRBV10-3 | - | CAISPGQKQETQYF | TGTGCCATCAGTCCGGGACAAAAACAAGAGACCCAGTACTTC
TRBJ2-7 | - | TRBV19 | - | CASSIAVVDYEQYF | TGTGCCAGTAGTATAGCGGTCGTAGACTACGAGCAGTACTTC
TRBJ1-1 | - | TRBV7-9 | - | CASSLEIVGGTEAFF | TGTGCCAGCAGCTTAGAGATTGTAGGGGGCACTGAAGCTTTCTTT
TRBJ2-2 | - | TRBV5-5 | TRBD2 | CASSWEGHNTGELFF | TGTGCCAGCAGCTGGGAGGGCCATAACACCGGGGAGCTGTTTTTT
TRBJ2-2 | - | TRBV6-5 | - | CASTRGPPGELFF | TGTGCCAGCACGCGGGGGCCCCCCGGGGAGCTGTTTTTT
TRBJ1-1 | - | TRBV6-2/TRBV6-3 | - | CASSYGMNTEAFF | TGTGCCAGCAGTTACGGGATGAACACTGAAGCTTTCTTT
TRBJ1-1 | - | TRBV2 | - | CASLGWTEAFF | TGTGCCAGCCTGGGGTGGACTGAAGCTTTCTTT
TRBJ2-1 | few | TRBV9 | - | CASSVEGYRGNEQFF | TGTGCCAGCAGCGTAGAGGGGTATCGGGGCAATGAGCAGTTCTTC
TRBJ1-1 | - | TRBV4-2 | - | CASSQAATGLNTEAFF | TGTGCCAGCAGCCAAGCCGCGACAGGCCTGAACACTGAAGCTTTCTTT
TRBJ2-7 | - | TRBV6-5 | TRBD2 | CASSTSGGGYEQYF | TGTGCCAGCAGTACTAGCGGGGGAGGCTACGAGCAGTACTTC
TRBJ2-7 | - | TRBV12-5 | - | CASGLFQGLSYEQYF | TGTGCTAGTGGTTTGTTCCAGGGGTTGTCCTACGAGCAGTACTTC
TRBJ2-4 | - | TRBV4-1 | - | CASSHLGLQAKNIQYF | TGCGCCAGCAGCCACTTAGGCCTCCAGGCCAAAAACATTCAGTACTTC
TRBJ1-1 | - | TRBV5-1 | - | CASSLATVNTEAFF | TGCGCCAGCAGCTTGGCGACTGTGAACACTGAAGCTTTCTTT
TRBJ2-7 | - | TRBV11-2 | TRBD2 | CASSLGTGRGGSYEQYF | TGTGCCAGCAGCTTAGGGACGGGGCGGGGGGGCTCCTACGAGCAGTACTTC
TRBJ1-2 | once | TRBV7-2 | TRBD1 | CASSPLGQNYGYTF | TGTGCCAGCAGCCCCTTGGGACAGAACTATGGCTACACCTTC
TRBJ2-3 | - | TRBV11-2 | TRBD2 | CASSRAGTSGVVDTQYF | TGTGCCAGCAGCCGGGCCGGGACTAGCGGGGTGGTAGATACGCAGTATTTT
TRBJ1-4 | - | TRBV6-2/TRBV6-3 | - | CASSYSISGATNEKLFF | TGTGCCAGCAGTTACTCGATTTCAGGGGCTACTAATGAAAAACTGTTTTTT
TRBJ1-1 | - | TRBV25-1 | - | CASSAQGWNEAFF | TGTGCCAGCAGTGCCCAGGGGTGGAATGAAGCTTTCTTT
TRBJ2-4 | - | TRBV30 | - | CAWSVLGGRKNIQYF | TGTGCCTGGAGTGTACTTGGGGGGCGCAAAAACATTCAGTACTTC
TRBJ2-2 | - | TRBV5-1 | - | CASRDVKGGELFF | TGCGCCAGCAGGGACGTTAAGGGCGGGGAGCTGTTTTTT
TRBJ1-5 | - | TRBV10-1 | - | CAAPGRAAGNQPQHF | TGCGCCGCCCCCGGGCGGGCGGCCGGCAATCAGCCCCAGCATTTT
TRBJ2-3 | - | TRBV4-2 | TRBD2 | CASSPLAGTDTQYF | TGTGCCAGCAGCCCACTAGCGGGCACAGATACGCAGTATTTT
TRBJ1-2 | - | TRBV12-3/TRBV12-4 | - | CASSSSYGYTF | TGTGCCAGCAGTTCATCCTATGGCTACACCTTC
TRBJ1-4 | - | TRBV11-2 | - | CASSLGRNEKLFF | TGTGCCAGCAGCTTAGGCAGGAATGAAAAACTGTTTTTT
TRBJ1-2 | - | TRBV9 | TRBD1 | CASSVEGPRGPGYTF | TGTGCCAGCAGCGTAGAGGGGCCGAGGGGGCCCGGCTACACCTTC
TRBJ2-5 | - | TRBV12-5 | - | CASGSHGLGETQYF | TGTGCTAGTGGTTCCCACGGCTTGGGGGAGACCCAGTACTTC
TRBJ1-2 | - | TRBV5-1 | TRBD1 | CASSWGTGPIGYTF | TGCGCCAGCAGCTGGGGGACAGGGCCTATCGGCTACACCTTC
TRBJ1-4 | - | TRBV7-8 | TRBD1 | CASSRDSNEKLFF | TGTGCCAGCAGCCGGGACAGTAATGAAAAACTGTTTTTT
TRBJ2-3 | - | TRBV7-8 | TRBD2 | CASREGTDTQYF | TGTGCCAGCCGGGAGGGCACAGATACGCAGTATTTT
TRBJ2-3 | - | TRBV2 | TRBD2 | CASSAGREVAGYTDTQYF | TGTGCCAGCAGTGCGGGACGCGAGGTAGCGGGGTACACAGATACGCAGTATTTT
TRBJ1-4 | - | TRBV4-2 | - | CASFGGVYEKLFF | TGTGCCAGCTTCGGGGGGGTATATGAAAAACTGTTTTTT
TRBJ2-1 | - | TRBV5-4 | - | CASSLEVALEGEQFF | TGTGCCAGCAGCTTGGAAGTAGCCCTAGAAGGTGAGCAGTTCTTC
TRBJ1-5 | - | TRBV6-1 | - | CASSVFAPTGGDQPQHF | TGTGCCAGCAGTGTATTTGCCCCTACCGGCGGGGATCAGCCCCAGCATTTT
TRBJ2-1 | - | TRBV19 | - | CASQGRGGYNEQFF | TGTGCCAGCCAAGGGCGGGGAGGTTACAATGAGCAGTTCTTC